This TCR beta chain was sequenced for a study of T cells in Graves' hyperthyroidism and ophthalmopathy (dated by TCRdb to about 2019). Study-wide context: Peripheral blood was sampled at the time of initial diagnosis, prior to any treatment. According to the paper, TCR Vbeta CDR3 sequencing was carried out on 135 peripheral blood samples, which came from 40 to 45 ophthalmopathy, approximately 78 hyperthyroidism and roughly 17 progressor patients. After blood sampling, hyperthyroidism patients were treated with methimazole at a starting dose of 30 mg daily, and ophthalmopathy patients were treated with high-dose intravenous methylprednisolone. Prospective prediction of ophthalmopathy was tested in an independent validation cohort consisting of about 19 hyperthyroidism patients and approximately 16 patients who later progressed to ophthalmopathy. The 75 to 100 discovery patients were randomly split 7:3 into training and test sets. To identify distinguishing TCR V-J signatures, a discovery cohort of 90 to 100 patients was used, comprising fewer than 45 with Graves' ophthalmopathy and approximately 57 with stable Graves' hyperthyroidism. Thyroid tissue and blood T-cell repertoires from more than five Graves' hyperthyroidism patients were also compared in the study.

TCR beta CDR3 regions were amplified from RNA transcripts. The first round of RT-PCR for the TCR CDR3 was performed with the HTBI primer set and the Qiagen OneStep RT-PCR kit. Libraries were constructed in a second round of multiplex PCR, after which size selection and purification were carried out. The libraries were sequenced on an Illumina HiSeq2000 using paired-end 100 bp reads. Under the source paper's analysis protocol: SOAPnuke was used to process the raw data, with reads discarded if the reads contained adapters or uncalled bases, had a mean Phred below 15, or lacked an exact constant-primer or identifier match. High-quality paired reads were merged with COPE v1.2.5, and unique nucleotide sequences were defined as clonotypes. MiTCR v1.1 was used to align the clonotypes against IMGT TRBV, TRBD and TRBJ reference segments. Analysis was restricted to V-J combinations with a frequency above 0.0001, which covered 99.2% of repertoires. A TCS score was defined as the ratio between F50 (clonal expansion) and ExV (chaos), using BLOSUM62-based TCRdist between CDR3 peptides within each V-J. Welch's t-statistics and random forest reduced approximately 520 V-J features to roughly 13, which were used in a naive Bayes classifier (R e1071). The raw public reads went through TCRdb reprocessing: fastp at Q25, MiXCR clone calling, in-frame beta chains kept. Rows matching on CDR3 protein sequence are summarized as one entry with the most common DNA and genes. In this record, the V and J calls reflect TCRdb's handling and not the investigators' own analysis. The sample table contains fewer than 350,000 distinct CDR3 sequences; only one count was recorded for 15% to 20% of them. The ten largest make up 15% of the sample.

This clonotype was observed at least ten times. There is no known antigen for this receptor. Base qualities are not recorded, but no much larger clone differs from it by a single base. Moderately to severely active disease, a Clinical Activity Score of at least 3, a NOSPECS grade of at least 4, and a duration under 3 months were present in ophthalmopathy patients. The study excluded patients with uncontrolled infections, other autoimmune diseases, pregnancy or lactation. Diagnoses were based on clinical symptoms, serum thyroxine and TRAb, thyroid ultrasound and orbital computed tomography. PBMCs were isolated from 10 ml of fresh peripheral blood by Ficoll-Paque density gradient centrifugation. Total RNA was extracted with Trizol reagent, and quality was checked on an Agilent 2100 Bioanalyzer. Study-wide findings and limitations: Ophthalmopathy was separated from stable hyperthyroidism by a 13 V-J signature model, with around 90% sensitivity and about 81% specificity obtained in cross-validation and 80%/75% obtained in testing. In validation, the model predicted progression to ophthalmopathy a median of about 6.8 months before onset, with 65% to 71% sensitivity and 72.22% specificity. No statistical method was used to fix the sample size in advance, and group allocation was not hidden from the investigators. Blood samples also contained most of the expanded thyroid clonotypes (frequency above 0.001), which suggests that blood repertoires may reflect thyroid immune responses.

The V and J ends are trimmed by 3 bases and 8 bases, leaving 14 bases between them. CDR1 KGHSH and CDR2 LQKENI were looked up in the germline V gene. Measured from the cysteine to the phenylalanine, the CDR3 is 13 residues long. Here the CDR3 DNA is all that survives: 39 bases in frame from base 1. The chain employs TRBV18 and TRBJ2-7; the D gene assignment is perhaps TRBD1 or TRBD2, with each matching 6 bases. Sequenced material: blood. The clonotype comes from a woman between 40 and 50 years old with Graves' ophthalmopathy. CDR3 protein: CASSPKTGAKQYF. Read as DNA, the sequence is TGTGCCAGCTCACCGAAGACGGGGGCCAAGCAGTACTTC.